The 25 T cell receptor beta chains below come from one sample, sequenced in a study of T-cell memory formation after mild COVID-19. Each CDR3 protein gets one entry after TCRdb re-called the 5' RACE reads with MiXCR. The sample shows a few hundred thousand distinct CDR3 sequences, 16% of them seen only once. The sequencing input was PBMCs or a T cell subset sorted from them (not recorded which). The receptors stem from a man aged 18 to 29 who had mild COVID-19 (a few samples of this study predate the infection). Cell type and time point are not known.

This rearrangement joins TRBV3-1 to TRBJ1-2, with TRBD1 identical over 7 bases. Germline V gene sequence: CDR1 LGHDT, CDR2 YNNKEL (reference sequence). This CDR3 contains 15 residues. The V gene end was trimmed by 2 bases and the J gene end by 4 bases; junction bases not matched to a gene: 7. This CDR3 is CASSQLRDRIYGYTF. The CDR3 nucleotides are TGTGCCAGCAGCCAACTCCGGGACAGAATCTATGGCTACACCTTC. Full variable domain (remainder filled in from reference TRBV3-1 and TRBJ1-2): DTAVSQTPKYLVTQMGNDKSIKCEQNLGHDTMYWYKQDSKKFLKIMFSYNNKELIINETVPNRFSPKSPDKAHLNLHINSLELGDSAVYFCASSQLRDRIYGYTFGSGTRLTVV.

In this sample, this clonotype turned up many times. The J gene is TRBJ2-1, the V gene TRBV19, with 9 bases that match TRBD1. CDR3 length: 13 amino acids. After removal of 3 bases from V and 15 bases from J, the junction contained 9 bases not matched to a gene. The germline V gene has CDR1 LNHDA and CDR2 SQIVND (reference sequence). The DNA for the CDR3 is TGTGCCAGTAGTATTGGCTCCGGGACAGGGTCGTTCTTC. Its protein is CASSIGSGTGSFF.

The gene calls are TRBV20-1 and TRBJ1-6; 8 nucleotides line up with TRBD1. V was pared by 4 bases and J by 6 bases, with 8 bases of the junction left unmatched. Germline V CDR1 and CDR2: DFQATT, SNEGSKA (reference sequence). This CDR3 has 15 amino acids. The CDR3 DNA sequence: TGCAGTGCTATTTGGGCGACAGGGGTTAATTCACCCCTCCACTTT. It translates to CSAIWATGVNSPLHF.

This clonotype was observed a handful of times. This chain connects TRBV28 to TRBJ1-6; TRBD1 agrees at 11 bases. The CDR3 length is 12 residues. Germline V lookup: CDR1 MDHEN, CDR2 SYDVKM. Losses at the gene ends were 10 bases for V and 10 bases for J; bases not matched to a gene: 3. The CDR3 DNA sequence: TGTGCCACTGGGACAGGGGGATCACCCCTCCACTTT. Protein product: CATGTGGSPLHF.

At least ten counts were recorded for this clonotype. The genes are TRBV7-9 and TRBJ2-3, with 7 bases lining up with TRBD1. In germline, CDR1 is SEHNR, CDR2 FQNEAQ (reference sequence). This CDR3 spans 16 amino acids. J lost 2 bases, V lost 1 base, and 6 bases had no gene match. The CDR3 DNA is TGTGCCAGCAGCTTAGTGGGGACAGCACTCACAGATACGCAGTATTTT. This codes for CASSLVGTALTDTQYF. Filled out from reference TRBV7-9 and TRBJ2-3, the complete variable domain reads DTGVSQNPRHKITKRGQNVTFRCDPISEHNRLYWYRQTLGQGPEFLTYFQNEAQLEKSRLLSDRFSAERPKGSFSTLEIQRTEQGDSAMYLCASSLVGTALTDTQYFGPGTRLTVL.

This chain uses TRBV6-1 with TRBJ1-1, with D perhaps matching TRBD1 (6 bases). The V end was cut by 7 bases, the J end by 6 bases, with 18 bases between. CDR3 length equals 14 residues. Germline loops: CDR1 MNHNS, CDR2 SASEGT. The CDR3 loop reads CASTATPEGAEAFF. The CDR3 DNA follows: TGTGCCAGCACAGCTACACCCGAGGGGGCTGAAGCTTTCTTT.

This rearrangement joins TRBV2 to TRBJ2-1, with D perhaps matching TRBD1 (5 bases). This CDR3 has 13 residues. With 7 bases removed from V and 0 bases from J, the gap between germline ends came to 7 bases. CDR1 and CDR2 from the germline V gene are SNHLY and FYNNEI. The CDR3 spells CASIDSSYNEQFF. The DNA of the CDR3 is TGTGCCAGCATCGACAGCTCCTACAATGAGCAGTTCTTC.

This chain joins TRBV6-5 and TRBJ1-1, with D possibly TRBD1 on 5 matching bases. Germline CDR1 and CDR2: MNHEY and SVGAGI. Trimming stripped 6 bases from V and 1 base from J, with 21 bases between. The CDR3 length is 17 residues. CDR3 sequence reads: CASRQQPIGRGNTEAFF. CDR3 in DNA: TGTGCCAGCAGACAACAACCCATTGGGAGGGGGAACACTGAAGCTTTCTTT.

The gene calls are TRBV7-2 and TRBJ2-1, with 8 bases fitting TRBD2. CDR3 length: 16 amino acids. The V gene end was trimmed by 5 bases and the J gene end by 4 bases; junction bases not matched to a gene: 10. Germline values: CDR1 SGHTA, CDR2 FQGNSA. The CDR3 loop reads CASSPGTSGLYNEQFF. The CDR3 DNA reads TGTGCCAGCAGCCCGGGGACTAGTGGGCTGTACAATGAGCAGTTCTTC.

The rearrangement joins TRBV5-5 to TRBJ1-1, with TRBD1 matching over 8 bases. Germline loops: CDR1 SGHKS, CDR2 YYEKEE (reference sequence). J was trimmed by 1 base and V by 7 bases; bases with no gene match: 6. The CDR3 contains 14 residues. CDR3 residues: CASGSGTGNTEAFF. CDR3 in DNA: TGTGCCAGCGGATCCGGGACAGGGAACACTGAAGCTTTCTTT.

The V and J genes are TRBV9 and TRBJ2-5; TRBD1 is a possible D gene (6 bases). Deletions cut 4 bases from V and 1 base from J, with 14 bases between. This CDR3 has 15 residues. Germline lookup yields CDR1 SGDLS and CDR2 YYNGEE. This CDR3 is CASSLGGTSQETQYF. CDR3 nucleotides: TGTGCCAGCAGCCTTGGGGGCACGAGCCAAGAGACCCAGTACTTC.

The rearrangement joins TRBV5-6 to TRBJ1-1, with 8 bases matching TRBD1. The CDR3 is 13 residues long. V shed 0 bases and J 7 bases; nucleotides not matched to a gene: 2. Germline assignment: CDR1 SGHDT and CDR2 YYEEEE. The CDR3 loop is CASSLDGQGEAFF. The CDR3 DNA reads as TGTGCCAGCAGCTTGGACGGACAGGGTGAAGCTTTCTTT. The variable domain in full, with the rest retrieved from reference TRBV5-6 and TRBJ1-1, is DAGVTQSPTHLIKTRGQQVTLRCSPKSGHDTVSWYQQALGQGPQFIFQYYEEEERQRGNFPDRFSGHQFPNYSSELNVNALLLGDSALYLCASSLDGQGEAFFGQGTRLTVV.

This clonotype was seen a few times. The J gene is TRBJ1-2, the V gene TRBV18; D is undetermined. The germline V gene encodes CDR1 KGHSH and CDR2 LQKENI. V shed 3 bases and J shed 3 bases, with 5 bases lying between them. The CDR3 has 12 amino acids. The CDR3 DNA sequence: TGTGCCAGCTCACCCTCTGACTATGGCTACACCTTC. Amino acids: CASSPSDYGYTF.

This clonotype was seen only a few times. The chain couples TRBV6-5 to TRBJ2-1; D is unclear. In germline, CDR1 is MNHEY, CDR2 SVGAGI. This CDR3 spans 13 amino acids. The V end lost 0 bases, the J end lost 6 bases, and 6 bases lay between the germline ends. The CDR3: CASSYSSGNEQFF. The CDR3 DNA reads TGTGCCAGCAGTTACTCTTCCGGCAATGAGCAGTTCTTC.

The genes are TRBV5-5 and TRBJ2-2, with D maybe TRBD2 (5 bases). V was pared by 10 bases and J by 6 bases, with 16 bases between. The germline gives CDR1 SGHKS, CDR2 YYEKEE (reference sequence). The CDR3 consists of 13 residues. This chain's CDR3 is CAASVVGAGELFF. The CDR3 nucleotides read TGTGCCGCCAGTGTCGTGGGAGCCGGGGAGCTGTTTTTT.

The V gene is TRBV12-5, the J gene TRBJ2-3, with 7 nucleotides matching TRBD1. The germline V gene encodes CDR1 LGHNT and CDR2 FRNRAP. V trimming: 5 bases; J trimming: 4 bases; junction bases outside the gene matches: 3. The CDR3 is made up of 13 amino acids. The CDR3 sequence: CASGTTGADTQYF. CDR3 in DNA: TGTGCTAGTGGTACTACAGGGGCAGATACGCAGTATTTT.

This clonotype turned up a few times. This chain joins TRBV10-3 and TRBJ2-2; D perhaps matches TRBD1 (5 bases). The V gene's germline CDR1 is ENHRY and CDR2 SYGVKD. V was cut by 3 bases and J by 3 bases, with 11 bases left in between. This CDR3 comprises 15 residues. This chain's CDR3 is CAISEQATYTGELFF. As DNA, the CDR3 is TGTGCCATCAGTGAACAGGCGACCTACACCGGGGAGCTGTTTTTT.

This clonotype was counted a few times. V gene TRBV6-1 combines with J gene TRBJ2-7; a possible D gene is TRBD1 (6 bases). This CDR3 comprises 12 residues. Trimming cost V 5 bases and J 4 bases, with 9 bases left between them. From germline, CDR1 is MNHNS and CDR2 SASEGT. The CDR3: CASSRDIYEQYV. The CDR3 DNA is TGTGCCAGCAGTCGGGACATTTACGAGCAGTACGTC.

This clonotype was seen only a few times. The CDR3 protein is CASSQTGPNQPQHF. The CDR3 region has the DNA TGTGCCAGCAGCCAGACAGGGCCAAATCAGCCCCAGCATTTT. J is TRBJ1-5 and V is TRBV7-2, with 7 bases fitting TRBD1. The CDR3 length is 14 residues. J gave up 4 bases and V 5 bases, and 5 bases lay outside the gene matches. Germline CDR1 and CDR2: SGHTA and FQGNSA.

The chain employs TRBV29-1 and TRBJ1-1, with TRBD1 matching 8 bases. Germline V gives CDR1 SQVTM, CDR2 ANQGSEA. CDR3 length: 14 residues. V lost 7 bases and J lost 1; bases outside the gene matches: 8. CDR3 bases: TGCAGCGCCGGAACCGGGACAGGGAACACTGAAGCTTTCTTT. It yields the protein CSAGTGTGNTEAFF.

The chain has TRBV19 and TRBJ2-1; perhaps TRBD1 as D (6 bases). Trimming stripped 4 bases from V and 3 bases from J, with 10 bases between. Germline V gives CDR1 LNHDA, CDR2 SQIVND (reference sequence). This CDR3 spans 14 amino acids. The chain's CDR3 is CASSTGQRYNEQFF. The CDR3 nucleotides read TGTGCCAGTAGTACCGGACAGCGCTACAATGAGCAGTTCTTC.

The V gene is TRBV5-1, the J gene TRBJ1-2; 9 bases align to TRBD1. This CDR3 contains 17 residues. V shed 0 bases and J 7 bases; nucleotides not matched to a gene: 13. Per the germline V gene, CDR1 is SGHRS and CDR2 is YFSETQ. CDR3 sequence (DNA): TGCGCCAGCAGCTTGGTCGGGACAGGGTTAGGGACTTCTGGCTACACCTTC. It specifies CASSLVGTGLGTSGYTF.

The chain combines TRBV27 with TRBJ2-7; TRBD1 matches 8 bases. V lost 8 bases, J lost 6 bases, and 18 bases stayed unmatched. This CDR3 region has 16 residues. Germline V gives CDR1 MNHEY, CDR2 SMNVEV (reference sequence). CDR3 sequence reads: CASLREPGQEPSEQYV. The CDR3 DNA sequence: TGTGCCAGCCTGAGAGAACCGGGACAGGAGCCCTCCGAGCAGTACGTC.

This rearrangement joins TRBV5-1 to TRBJ1-2, with 7 bases that match TRBD1. The J segment lost 8 bases and the V segment lost 2 bases, leaving 9 bases of the junction unmatched. The CDR3 contains 14 residues. The germline gives CDR1 SGHRS, CDR2 YFSETQ. In DNA, the CDR3 is TGCGCCAGCAGCTTATTGGGGACAGAGGGAGGCTACACCTTC. It translates to CASSLLGTEGGYTF.

The rearrangement links TRBV12-3 or TRBV12-4 to TRBJ2-4; TRBD2 might be the D (7 bases). The CDR3 runs 15 residues. Trimming removed 10 bases at V and 0 bases at J, with 16 bases between. In DNA, the CDR3 is TGTGCCACCTCGTGGGGGGGGCTAGCCAAAAACATTCAGTACTTC. Its protein is CATSWGGLAKNIQYF.